This T cell receptor (beta chain) comes out of a study of blood T cells in healthy people across ages. Study conclusions and caveats: Diversity figures based on one million T cells were deemed too low. Across the age range, TCR beta diversity per million T cells fell in a roughly linear way. Naive T cell percentage showed a strong correlation with TCR beta diversity.

V dropped 1 base and J dropped 8 bases, with 8 bases sitting between them. The CDR3 spans 12 residues. Germline V gene data show CDR1 as LGHDT and CDR2 as YNNKEL (reference sequence). The authors ran a second PCR of roughly 6 to 12 cycles using a sample-barcoded 5' primer and a J-beta primer mix. From the 5' RACE reads, TCRdb called clonotypes with MiXCR, one entry per CDR3 protein. The sample records about 1.7 million distinct CDR3 sequences, over 25% being singletons. This clonotype appeared a few times. What it binds is unknown. Sequencing was done on a sample of blood. The chain has TRBV3-1 and TRBJ1-2, with D uncertain. The TCR sequence derives from a woman younger than 45 in good health. In nucleotides, the CDR3 is TGTGCCAGCAGCCAAGTTTGGGGAGGCTACACCTTC. Translation gives CASSQVWGGYTF.